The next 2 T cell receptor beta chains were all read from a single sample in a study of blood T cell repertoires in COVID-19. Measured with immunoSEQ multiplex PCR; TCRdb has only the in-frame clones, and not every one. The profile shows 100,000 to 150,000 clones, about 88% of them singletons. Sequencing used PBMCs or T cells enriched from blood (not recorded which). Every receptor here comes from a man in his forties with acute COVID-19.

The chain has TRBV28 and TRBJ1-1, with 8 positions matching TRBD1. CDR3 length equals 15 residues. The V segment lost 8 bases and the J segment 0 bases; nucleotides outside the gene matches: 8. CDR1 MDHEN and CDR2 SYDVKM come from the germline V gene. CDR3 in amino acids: CASHGQGGMNTEAFF. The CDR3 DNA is TGTGCCAGCCACGGACAGGGTGGCATGAACACTGAAGCTTTCTTT.

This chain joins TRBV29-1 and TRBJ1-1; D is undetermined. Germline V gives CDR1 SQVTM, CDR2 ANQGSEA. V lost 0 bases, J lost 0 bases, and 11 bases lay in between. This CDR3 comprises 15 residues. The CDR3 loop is CSVEDLTPMNTEAFF. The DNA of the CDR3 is TGCAGCGTTGAAGATCTTACACCCATGAACACTGAAGCTTTCTTT.